The 9 T cell receptor beta chains presented below share a single source sample, sequenced in a study of T cells after yellow fever vaccination. TCRdb passed the 5' RACE reads through MiXCR, listing each CDR3 protein once. The sample yields about 58,000 distinct CDR3 sequences, approximately 7% seen once. The sample here was CD8+ T cells sorted from PBMCs, taken on the day of the first yellow fever vaccination. Receptor source: a man aged 18 to 29 who received the YFV17D yellow fever vaccine.

This clonotype showed up many times. The chain carries TRBV6-2 or TRBV6-3 and TRBJ2-7, with D hard to call. Deletions cut 2 bases from V and 5 bases from J, with 4 bases between. Looked up from germline, CDR1 is MNHEY and CDR2 is SVGEGT. The CDR3 is 11 residues long. CDR3 coding DNA: TGTGCCAGCAGTTACGGAGACGAGCAGTACGTC. Protein sequence: CASSYGDEQYV.

As to this clonotype: A clone one base away is much larger, so this may be a read error. The V gene is TRBV7-8, the J gene TRBJ2-2; tentatively, D is TRBD2 (5 bases). Trimming pared 4 bases from V and 6 bases from J, leaving 9 bases between. From germline, CDR1 is SGHVS and CDR2 FQNEAQ. The CDR3 totals 13 residues. The CDR3 is CASSSPGSGELFF. The CDR3 coding sequence is TGTGCCAGCAGCTCCCCGGGGTCCGGGGAGCTGTTTTTT. The full variable domain, with the rest looked up from reference TRBV7-8 and TRBJ2-2, is GAGVSQSPRYKVAKRGQDVALRCDPISGHVSLFWYQQALGQGPEFLTYFQNEAQLDKSGLPSDRFFAERPEGSVSTLKIQRTQQEDSAVYLCASSSPGSGELFFGEGSRLTVL.

The V call is TRBV28, the J call TRBJ2-3; D is possibly TRBD1 (5 bases). Germline V gene sequence: CDR1 MDHEN, CDR2 SYDVKM. The CDR3 has 13 residues. V lost 5 bases and J 1 base, leaving 7 bases between the germline ends. The CDR3 coding sequence is TGTGCCAGCAGTCAGACAGGCACAGATACGCAGTATTTT. Translating gives CASSQTGTDTQYF.

This chain joins TRBV20-1 and TRBJ2-7; 8 bases agree with TRBD1. The CDR3 is 15 residues long. Looked up from germline, CDR1 is DFQATT and CDR2 is SNEGSKA (reference sequence). With 0 bases clipped from V and 1 base from J, the junction kept 5 bases outside the gene matches. The CDR3: CSARDGRQGSYEQYV. For the CDR3, the DNA is TGCAGTGCTAGAGACGGTCGACAGGGGTCCTACGAGCAGTACGTC.

This clonotype appeared many times. The chain is built from TRBV4-1 and TRBJ2-3; D is tentatively TRBD1 or TRBD2 (7 bases each). There are 15 residues in the CDR3. Trimming left V 4 bases short and J 6 bases short, with 17 bases between. Germline CDR1 is MGHRA and CDR2 is YSYEKL. DNA for the CDR3: TGCGCCAGCAGCCCTCAGGGGGGGGGCCCGGATACGCAGTATTTT. It specifies CASSPQGGGPDTQYF.

This clonotype was found a few times. This chain connects TRBV30 to TRBJ1-2, with D uncertain. The CDR3 has 12 amino acids. Germline-derived CDR1 and CDR2 are GTSNPN and SVGIG (reference sequence). V was shortened by 3 bases and J by 7 bases, with 12 bases between the two germline ends. CDR3: CAWSTAERGYTF. The CDR3 DNA reads TGTGCCTGGAGCACAGCAGAACGTGGCTACACCTTC.

This clonotype was seen at least ten times. CDR3 amino acids: CASSWDEQYEQYF. As DNA, the CDR3 is TGTGCCAGCAGCTGGGACGAGCAATACGAGCAGTACTTC. This chain uses TRBV7-2 with TRBJ2-7; D tentatively reads TRBD1 or TRBD2 (5 bases each). V was clipped by 4 bases and J by 4 bases, with 11 bases between them. The CDR3 sequence is 13 residues long. Germline values: CDR1 SGHTA, CDR2 FQGNSA.

This clonotype was seen a single time. A much larger clonotype is one base distant, so this may be a read error. This chain connects TRBV2 to TRBJ2-1, with TRBD2 identical over 8 bases. The CDR3 runs 16 residues. Looked up from germline, CDR1 is SNHLY and CDR2 is FYNNEI. CDR3 amino acids: CASGEDRGGGYNEQFF. CDR3 DNA: TGTGCCAGCGGTGAAGATCGGGGGGGGGGCTACAATGAGCAGTTCTTC.

The gene calls are TRBV4-3 and TRBJ1-1, with TRBD1 as a possible D gene (5 bases). V lost 1 base to trimming and J lost 5 bases, with 8 bases between them. From germline, CDR1 is LGHNA and CDR2 YSLEER. This CDR3 has 13 residues. The CDR3 DNA is TGCGCCAGCAGCCAAGTGGGGGTAACTGAAGCTTTCTTT. It encodes CASSQVGVTEAFF.